This T cell receptor (beta chain) came from a study of blood T cells in healthy people across ages. General study points: Possibly, changes in expanded clonotypes were confounded because donor CMV status was unknown.

For the second PCR, which ran for about 6 to 12 cycles, a sample-barcoded 5' primer and a J-beta primer mix were used. Using its own MiXCR run on the 5' RACE reads, TCRdb lists one record per CDR3 protein. The table shows hundreds of thousands of distinct CDR3 sequences, with less than 25% occurring only once. V trimming: 2 bases; J trimming: 7 bases; junction bases outside the gene matches: 13. The CDR3 length is 17 residues. Comment on this clonotype: Antigen unknown.

These sequences were also reported in another study, on T cells of mothers and their children.

The TCR was taken from a boy aged 5-17 years in good health. This chain uses TRBV12-3 or TRBV12-4 with TRBJ2-3, with 9 nucleotides matching TRBD2. The material sequenced was blood. CDR3: CASSLRRWPSGAYTQYF. CDR3 nucleotide sequence: TGTGCCAGCAGTTTACGTCGATGGCCTAGCGGGGCTTATACGCAGTATTTT.